The sequence of this T cell receptor (beta chain) was determined in a study of cytomegalovirus exposure and HLA in healthy donors. This clone turned up a few times. Researchers ran the PCR with 60 Vbeta and 13 Jbeta primers. Clones were sequenced by immunoSEQ multiplex PCR, and TCRdb holds only the in-frame ones, with some missing. The sample carries 150,000 to 200,000 clones, over 70% recorded once. CDR3 length: 12 residues. Trimming cost V 7 bases and J 7 bases, with 13 bases left between them. Germline V gene sequence: CDR1 MNHNS, CDR2 SASEGT. The sequence derives from a male donor in good health and CMV-seropositive. The chain combines TRBV6-1 with TRBJ1-1; perhaps TRBD1 as D (6 bases). Sequenced: PBMCs. The CDR3 protein is CASKGGRNEAFF. Written as DNA, the CDR3 is TGTGCCAGCAAGGGGGGGAGGAATGAAGCTTTCTTT.